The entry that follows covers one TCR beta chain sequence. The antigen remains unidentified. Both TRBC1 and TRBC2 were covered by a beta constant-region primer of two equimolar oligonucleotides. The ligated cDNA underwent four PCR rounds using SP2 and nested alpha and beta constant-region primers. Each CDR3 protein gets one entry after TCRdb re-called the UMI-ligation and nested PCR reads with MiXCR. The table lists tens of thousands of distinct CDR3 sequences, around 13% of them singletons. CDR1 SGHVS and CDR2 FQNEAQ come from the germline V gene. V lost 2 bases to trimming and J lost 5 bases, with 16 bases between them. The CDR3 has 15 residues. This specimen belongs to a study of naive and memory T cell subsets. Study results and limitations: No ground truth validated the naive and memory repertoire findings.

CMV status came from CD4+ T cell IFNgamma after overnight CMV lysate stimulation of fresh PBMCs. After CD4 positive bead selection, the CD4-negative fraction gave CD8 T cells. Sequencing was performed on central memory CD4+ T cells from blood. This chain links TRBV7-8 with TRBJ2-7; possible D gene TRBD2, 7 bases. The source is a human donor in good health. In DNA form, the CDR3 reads TGTGCCAGCAGCTTATGGGGGGGACAAAGGGACGAGCAGTACTTC. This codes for CASSLWGGQRDEQYF.